Listed here are 29 T cell receptor beta chains from one sample, sequenced in a study of human T cells and chemical hapten exposure. Time point: patch test 3, about 24 weeks after DPC sensitization. Described treatment: therapeutic diphenylcyclopropenone sensitization with weekly scalp DPC. TCRdb re-called the RACE reads with MiXCR, one entry per CDR3 protein. The sample consists of roughly 84,000 distinct CDR3 sequences, more than 10% of them appearing once. The material sequenced was whole blood, taken in connection with sensitization to the hapten diphenylcyclopropenone (DPC). Source of these receptors: a woman aged 45-65 years with alopecia areata. Some clones in this sample may be carry-over from other donors' samples.

There are a few counts of this clonotype. The chain links TRBV5-1 to TRBJ2-7; 12 bases are a match to TRBD1. The CDR3 is 14 amino acids. V was clipped by 4 bases and J by 7 bases; unmatched bases: 6. CDR1 and CDR2 from the germline V gene are SGHRS and YFSETQ. The CDR3: CASSHGTGGAEQYF. The CDR3 bases are TGCGCCAGCAGCCACGGGACAGGGGGCGCGGAGCAGTACTTC.

The chain links TRBV7-2 to TRBJ2-4; 11 bases map to TRBD1. CDR1 and CDR2 (germline): SGHTA, FQGNSA. The CDR3 sequence is 14 residues long. V trimming: 4 bases; J trimming: 15 bases; junction bases outside the gene matches: 11. The CDR3: CASSSGTGGLSRYF. The DNA for the CDR3 is TGTGCCAGCAGCTCCGGGACAGGGGGGTTAAGTCGGTACTTC.

This clonotype appeared many times. The chain carries TRBV12-3 or TRBV12-4 and TRBJ2-2; a weak D match, TRBD1 (6 bases). Trimming cost V 6 bases and J 0 bases, with 11 bases left between them. The CDR3 has 15 residues. This CDR3 is CASRPGQPNTGELFF. CDR3 sequence (DNA): TGTGCCAGCAGACCCGGACAGCCGAACACCGGGGAGCTGTTTTTT.

This clonotype was seen repeatedly, ten times or more. This chain uses TRBV5-1 with TRBJ2-3, with D unclear. The germline V gene encodes CDR1 SGHRS and CDR2 YFSETQ. The length of the CDR3 is 13 residues. V was clipped by 5 bases and J by 6 bases, with 13 bases between them. The CDR3 nucleotides read TGCGCCAGCAGTCCGGCCCCGTCGGATACGCAGTATTTT. Translated: CASSPAPSDTQYF.

A few counts support this clonotype. V usage is TRBV7-9 and J usage is TRBJ1-6; tentative D call: TRBD1 (5 bases). The CDR3 extends over 14 amino acids. CDR1 SEHNR and CDR2 FQNEAQ come from the germline V gene (reference sequence). V was trimmed by 4 bases and J by 9 bases, leaving 13 bases between them. The CDR3: CASSSEAGLSPLHF. CDR3 bases: TGTGCCAGCAGCTCGGAAGCGGGGCTTTCACCCCTCCACTTT.

The genes are TRBV6-5 and TRBJ1-1; D remains unclear. The CDR3 is made up of 13 amino acids. Germline CDR1 and CDR2: MNHEY and SVGAGI. V lost 10 bases and J lost 6, with 18 bases in between. The DNA for the CDR3 is TGTGCCACCACCGGAACGGGGATACCTGAAGCTTTCTTT. This codes for CATTGTGIPEAFF.

The sample holds a few counts of this clonotype. The chain joins TRBV6-2 or TRBV6-3 to TRBJ2-7; D possibly corresponds to TRBD2 (6 bases). The germline V gene has CDR1 MNHEY and CDR2 SVGEGT. This CDR3 spans 14 amino acids. V dropped 4 bases and J dropped 2 bases, with 12 bases sitting between them. CDR3 coding DNA: TGTGCCAGCAGTTCCGGGGGACGGCCCTACGAGCAGTACTTC. This translates into CASSSGGRPYEQYF.

There are many counts of this clonotype. The genes are TRBV7-2 and TRBJ1-5, with D possibly matching TRBD1 (6 bases). The germline gives CDR1 SGHTA, CDR2 FQGNSA. Trimming pared 6 bases from V and 0 bases from J, leaving 15 bases between. The length of the CDR3 is 16 residues. CDR3: CASSFTGQNSNQPQHF. The CDR3 DNA reads TGTGCCAGCAGTTTTACGGGACAAAATAGCAATCAGCCCCAGCATTTT.

The rearrangement joins TRBV29-1 to TRBJ1-1; 7 bases agree with TRBD1. The length of the CDR3 is 13 residues. The J segment lost 4 bases and the V segment lost 6 bases, leaving 8 bases of the junction unmatched. Per the germline V gene, CDR1 is SQVTM and CDR2 is ANQGSEA. CDR3 bases: TGCAGCGTCGCGGACAGGAAGGGCACTGAAGCTTTCTTT. Its translation is CSVADRKGTEAFF.

This chain links TRBV28 with TRBJ2-1, with a possible D match to TRBD2 (6 bases). The CDR3 covers 15 residues. Germline V gene data show CDR1 as MDHEN and CDR2 as SYDVKM. V was clipped by 4 bases and J by 1 base, with 11 bases between them. The CDR3 spells CASSSGGLSYNEQFF. The CDR3 coding sequence is TGTGCCAGCAGTTCCGGGGGATTATCCTACAATGAGCAGTTCTTC.

The rearrangement uses TRBV5-1 and TRBJ2-5, with D maybe TRBD1 (5 bases). Germline lookup yields CDR1 SGHRS and CDR2 YFSETQ. Trimming pared 0 bases from V and 7 bases from J, leaving 16 bases between. This CDR3 has 15 residues. CDR3 bases: TGCGCCAGCAGCTTGGAAGCCAGGGTTGATGGGACCCAGTACTTC. Its translation: CASSLEARVDGTQYF.

This clonotype was observed a handful of times. The J gene is TRBJ1-2, the V gene TRBV28; D remains unclear. CDR3 length: 12 amino acids. The germline V gene encodes CDR1 MDHEN and CDR2 SYDVKM. V was cut by 7 bases and J by 6 bases, with 12 bases left in between. CDR3: CASTGPLHGYTF. CDR3 DNA sequence: TGTGCCAGCACTGGGCCTTTACATGGCTACACCTTC.

In its sample, this clonotype was seen many times. The chain uses TRBV12-3 or TRBV12-4 and TRBJ2-7; 7 positions match TRBD1. CDR3 length: 14 amino acids. Trimming took 6 bases from V and 1 from J; bases not matched to a gene: 6. The DNA of the CDR3 is TGTGCCAGCAGGCCCGGACAGGCTTCCTACGAGCAGTACTTC. It translates to CASRPGQASYEQYF.

The table lists this clonotype with many counts. The CDR3: CASSLSTRGATGELFF. The CDR3 region has the DNA TGCGCCAGCAGCTTGTCGACGAGGGGTGCCACCGGGGAGCTGTTTTTT. This chain joins TRBV5-1 and TRBJ2-2; either TRBD1 or TRBD2 may supply D (5 bases each). Germline V gene lookup returns CDR1 SGHRS and CDR2 YFSETQ. The V and J ends lost 1 base and 4 bases respectively, with 14 bases between them. This CDR3 is 16 amino acids long.

The gene calls are TRBV7-8 and TRBJ2-3; perhaps TRBD1 as D (6 bases). Between the trimmed V and J ends, which lost 3 bases and 4 bases, there was a span of 17 bases. This CDR3 region has 16 residues. The germline V gene has CDR1 SGHVS and CDR2 FQNEAQ. Here the CDR3 DNA reads TGTGCCAGCAGCTTGCAATACAGGGCCGGGCCAGATACGCAGTATTTT. This sequence encodes CASSLQYRAGPDTQYF.

In this sample, this clonotype turned up a few times. V usage is TRBV7-2 and J usage is TRBJ1-6; D unresolved. With 4 bases removed from V and 0 bases from J, the gap between germline ends came to 7 bases. This CDR3 spans 15 amino acids. Per the germline V gene, CDR1 is SGHTA and CDR2 is FQGNSA. The CDR3 coding sequence is TGTGCCAGCAGCTCAAAGAGCTCCTATAATTCACCCCTCCACTTT. Translated, it gives CASSSKSSYNSPLHF.

The table lists this clonotype with many counts. The chain uses TRBV4-2 and TRBJ2-7; D not resolved. Trimming removed 1 base at V and 7 bases at J, with 5 bases between. CDR1 is LGHNA, CDR2 YNFKEQ, per germline. The CDR3 has 11 residues. The chain's CDR3 is CASSQGEEQYF. The DNA of the CDR3 is TGTGCCAGCAGCCAAGGGGAAGAGCAGTACTTC.

This clonotype was seen many times. The chain carries TRBV12-3 or TRBV12-4 and TRBJ2-1; 11 bases match TRBD2. With V trimmed by 5 bases and J by 4 bases, 4 bases remained unmatched. The CDR3 is 15 amino acids. The CDR3 spells CASSILAGAYNEQFF. CDR3 coding DNA: TGTGCCAGCAGTATACTAGCGGGAGCTTACAATGAGCAGTTCTTC.

In regard to this clonotype: This sequence may be a read error, since a much larger clone differs from it by one base. The rearrangement joins TRBV20-1 to TRBJ1-1, with 9 bases aligning to TRBD1. The CDR3 spans 13 residues. Germline V gene sequence: CDR1 DFQATT, CDR2 SNEGSKA (reference sequence). V was clipped by 3 bases and J by 1 base; unmatched bases: 0. CDR3 in amino acids: CSARDRGNTEAFF. DNA of the CDR3: TGCAGTGCTAGGGACAGGGGGAACACTGAAGCTTTCTTT.

This clonotype has a handful of counts. The rearrangement uses TRBV29-1 and TRBJ2-3, with 8 nucleotides matching TRBD2. This CDR3 comprises 15 residues. CDR1 and CDR2 (germline): SQVTM, ANQGSEA. The V segment lost 1 base and the J segment 4 bases; nucleotides outside the gene matches: 7. CDR3 DNA: TGCAGCGTTGAAGCGGCGGGAGGATGGGCAGATACGCAGTATTTT. Protein sequence: CSVEAAGGWADTQYF.

About this clonotype itself: A read error may explain this, as a much larger clone is one base away. This chain uses TRBV29-1 with TRBJ1-4; D perhaps matches TRBD1 (5 bases). This CDR3 is 14 amino acids long. CDR1 is SQVTM and CDR2 is ANQGSEA in the germline V gene. CDR3: CSVDRADANGKLFF. DNA for the CDR3: TGCAGCGTTGACAGGGCGGACGCTAATGGAAAACTGTTTTTT. The full variable domain, its missing parts supplied by reference TRBV29-1 and TRBJ1-4, is SAVISQKPSRDICQRGTSLTIQCQVDSQVTMMFWYRQQPGQSLTLIATANQGSEATYESGFVIDKFPISRPNLTFSTLTVSNMSPEDSSIYLCSVDRADANGKLFFGSGTQLSVL.

This clonotype was seen at least ten times. This chain joins TRBV11-2 and TRBJ1-2; D uncertain. Deletions cut 5 bases from V and 4 bases from J, with 8 bases between. This CDR3 region has 12 residues. The germline CDR1 and CDR2 sequences are SGHAT and FQNNGV. CDR3: CASSVDGYGYTF. Here the CDR3 DNA reads TGTGCCAGCAGCGTCGACGGCTATGGCTACACCTTC. Filled out from reference TRBV11-2 and TRBJ1-2, the complete variable domain reads EAGVAQSPRYKIIEKRQSVAFWCNPISGHATLYWYQQILGQGPKLLIQFQNNGVVDDSQLPKDRFSAERLKGVDSTLKIQPAKLEDSAVYLCASSVDGYGYTFGSGTRLTVV.

In its sample, this clonotype was seen a few times. V gene TRBV7-8 combines with J gene TRBJ1-4; perhaps TRBD1 as D (5 bases). Germline V lookup: CDR1 SGHVS, CDR2 FQNEAQ. The V end was cut by 5 bases, the J end by 2 bases, with 12 bases between. The CDR3 is 15 amino acids. CDR3 region: CASSKRTMTNEKLFF. Here the CDR3 DNA reads TGTGCCAGCAGCAAGCGGACAATGACTAATGAAAAACTGTTTTTT.

This clonotype appeared a few times. The V and J genes are TRBV12-3 or TRBV12-4 and TRBJ2-7, with D possibly being TRBD1 (5 bases). V was cut by 6 bases and J by 7 bases, with 16 bases left in between. The CDR3 contains 13 residues. The CDR3 reads CASSPPTAPEQYF. CDR3 sequence (DNA): TGTGCCAGCAGCCCCCCGACAGCACCGGAGCAGTACTTC.

There are many counts of this clonotype. J is TRBJ2-5 and V is TRBV27; D is unclear. The germline CDR1 and CDR2 sequences are MNHEY and SMNVEV (reference sequence). The CDR3 covers 13 residues. V was pared by 5 bases and J by 2 bases, with 9 bases between. The CDR3 reads CASSRWGQETQYF. In DNA, the CDR3 is TGTGCCAGCAGTCGCTGGGGTCAAGAGACCCAGTACTTC.

This clonotype was recorded at least ten times. The chain joins TRBV9 to TRBJ2-7; 16 nucleotides agree with TRBD2. The CDR3 is 17 residues long. The germline V gene encodes CDR1 SGDLS and CDR2 YYNGEE. The trim removed 0 bases at V and 1 base at J, leaving 1 base unmatched. The CDR3 DNA sequence: TGTGCCAGCAGCGTAGGGGGACTAGCGGGAGGGTCCTACGAGCAGTACTTC. Amino acid sequence: CASSVGGLAGGSYEQYF.

This clonotype was seen at least ten times. The chain joins TRBV6-2 or TRBV6-3 to TRBJ2-1; D perhaps matches TRBD1 (5 bases). The V and J ends lost 7 bases and 3 bases respectively, with 10 bases between them. CDR1 and CDR2 (germline): MNHEY, SVGEGT. The CDR3 contains 13 residues. CDR3 nucleotide sequence: TGTGCCAGCAAACCGACAGTCTACAATGAGCAGTTCTTC. Translated, it gives CASKPTVYNEQFF.

V gene TRBV30 combines with J gene TRBJ2-1; 7 nucleotides line up with TRBD2. This CDR3 spans 13 amino acids. Unmatched junction bases numbered 6, after V lost 4 bases and J lost 6 bases. Germline CDR1 GTSNPN, CDR2 SVGIG (reference sequence). DNA for the CDR3: TGTGCCTGGACTTTGGCGGGGGTCAATGAGCAGTTCTTC. It encodes CAWTLAGVNEQFF.

The chain couples TRBV29-1 to TRBJ2-2; D could derive from TRBD1 or TRBD2 (5 bases each). CDR3 length: 11 amino acids. Trimming left V 5 bases short and J 6 bases short, with 7 bases between. Germline loops: CDR1 SQVTM, CDR2 ANQGSEA. CDR3 coding DNA: TGCAGCGTTAGGGACGCCGGGGAGCTGTTTTTT. Translation: CSVRDAGELFF.